This TCR beta chain was captured by sequencing in a study of cytomegalovirus exposure and HLA in healthy donors. Study as a whole: The roughly 110 validation repertoires used the same platform as the 650 to 850 first-cohort repertoires (as reported by a later analysis). Study findings and constraints: Some public TCRs appeared in many individuals, while most sequences were rare. Subsequent analysis showed first-cohort TCR clusters tending to co-occur in 120 validation repertoires.

Sequenced by immunoSEQ multiplex PCR; TCRdb stores in-frame clones only, minus some. The table includes about 150,000 clones, roughly 86% detected once. The CDR3 totals 15 residues. The germline gives CDR1 LNHDA, CDR2 SQIVND (reference sequence). After removal of 9 bases from V and 0 bases from J, the junction contained 6 bases not matched to a gene. Concerning this clone itself: The antigen is unknown.

The V call is TRBV19, the J call TRBJ1-5; 9 bases match TRBD1. The sequence was obtained from a human donor in good health. Input material: PBMCs. This CDR3 reads CASADRGVSNQPQHF. The CDR3 DNA sequence: TGTGCCAGCGCGGACAGGGGCGTTAGCAATCAGCCCCAGCATTTT.